Below, 13 T cell receptor delta chains from the same sample are listed, as sequenced in a study of gammadelta T cells in human blood. TCRdb re-processed the RT-PCR reads via CATT. The profile shows about 470 delta-chain clones, under 45% of them singletons. The sequenced sample consisted of Vgamma9Vdelta2 gamma-delta T cells from adult blood. All receptors come from a human donor.

Remarks on this clone: Since a far larger clone is one base different, this is likely a read error. This sample also contains other DNA sequences that code for the same CDR3. The V call is TRDV2, the J call TRDJ1; the match to TRDD3 covers 9 bases. The CDR3 is 18 amino acids. Germline loops: CDR1 GEAIGNYY, CDR2 EKD. Trimming at V came to 3 bases and at J to 5 bases, leaving 18 bases not matched to a gene. The CDR3 DNA is TGTGCCTGTGACTTTCTACTGGGGGAGTCCCGGAGGACAGATAAACTCATCTTT. Amino acids: CACDFLLGESRRTDKLIF.

For this clone: The translation of this DNA and the TCRdb protein of a much larger clone differ at residue 3, probably owing to a read error; the protein shown here is translated from the DNA. V usage is TRDV2 and J usage is TRDJ3; TRDD3 matches 11 bases. CDR1 and CDR2 (germline): GEAIGNYY, EKD. The CDR3 covers 22 residues. The CDR3 sequence is CARDTGYGGYASPSWDTRQMFF. The CDR3 DNA is TGTGCCCGTGACACCGGATATGGGGGATACGCGTCCCCCTCCTGGGACACCCGACAGATGTTTTTC.

With regard to this clone: A much larger clone differs from this one at a single base, so this may be a read error. The sample carries other DNA sequences with the same CDR3. This chain links TRDV2 with TRDJ1; 10 positions agree with TRDD3. The V gene end was trimmed by 0 bases and the J gene end by 5 bases; junction bases not matched to a gene: 14. In germline, CDR1 is GEAIGNYY, CDR2 EKD. The CDR3 runs to 18 residues. CDR3 residues: CACDTVARLGDKGDKLIF. The CDR3 bases are TGTGCCTGTGACACCGTGGCCAGGCTGGGGGATAAGGGTGATAAACTCATCTTT.

This clone is large. The sample has other DNA sequences that encode this CDR3 too. The chain recombines TRDV2 with TRDJ1, with 8 bases that match TRDD3. From germline, CDR1 is GEAIGNYY and CDR2 EKD. The length of the CDR3 is 18 residues. Trimming cost V 0 bases and J 0 bases; bases outside gene matches: 11. In nucleotides, the CDR3 is TGTGCCTGTGACACCGTGGGAGTGGGGGATGCGTACACCGATAAACTCATCTTT. This gives the protein CACDTVGVGDAYTDKLIF.

In its sample, this clone was seen once. This probably arose from a read error, given a far larger clone one base away. The V and J genes are TRDV2 and TRDJ1; 13 bases are a match to TRDD3. Germline lookup yields CDR1 GEAIGNYY and CDR2 EKD. V shed 2 bases, J shed 4 bases, and the junction held 12 bases outside the gene matches. The CDR3 length is 18 residues. The CDR3 here is CACDKLPTGGYGVDKLIF. The CDR3 DNA reads as TGTGCCTGTGACAAGCTGCCGACTGGGGGATACGGCGTCGATAAACTCATCTTT.

Points on this clone: This sequence is one base from a far larger clone and is likely a read error. Different DNA sequences within this sample yield the same CDR3. V is TRDV2 and J is TRDJ1, with TRDD3 matching over 12 bases. CDR3 length equals 17 residues. CDR1 and CDR2 (germline): GEAIGNYY, EKD. V lost 3 bases and J lost 2; bases outside the gene matches: 9. The CDR3 sequence: CACDALLGDTGTDKLIF. CDR3 sequence (DNA): TGTGCCTGTGACGCCCTACTGGGGGATACAGGGACCGATAAACTCATCTTT.

This clone came up a few times. This likely traces to a read error, being one base from a far larger clone. The chain joins TRDV2 to TRDJ1; D remains unclear. Germline CDR1 and CDR2: GEAIGNYY and EKD. This CDR3 comprises 14 residues. The CDR3 DNA is TGTGCCGGTGACAGCCTAGGTGACACCGATAAACTCATCTTT. Protein sequence: CAGDSLGDTDKLIF.

A word on this clone: This clone may be a read error of a much larger clone one base away. The sample holds other DNA sequences that translate to the same CDR3. The chain uses TRDV2 and TRDJ1; 12 nucleotides match TRDD3. Germline-derived CDR1 and CDR2 are GEAIGNYY and EKD. V was pared by 0 bases and J by 5 bases, with 12 bases of the junction left unmatched. The length of the CDR3 is 18 residues. Here the CDR3 reads CACDTVLRTGGYSDKLIF. The CDR3 DNA sequence: TGTGCCTGTGACACCGTACTCCGTACTGGGGGATACTCTGATAAACTCATCTTT.

Concerning this clone: A read error is possible here, since a much larger clone lies one base away. Additional DNA sequences in this sample encode the identical CDR3. The genes are TRDV2 and TRDJ1; the match to TRDD3 covers 13 bases. The CDR3 consists of 19 residues. Germline CDR1 GEAIGNYY, CDR2 EKD. CDR3 loop: CACDTPRDWGIRDTDKLIF. The CDR3 DNA is TGTGCCTGTGACACGCCCCGCGACTGGGGGATACGGGACACAGATAAACTCATCTTT.

This clone is judged hyperexpanded. Additional DNA sequences in this sample encode the identical CDR3. V gene TRDV2 combines with J gene TRDJ3; TRDD3 aligns across 7 bases. The CDR3 consists of 15 residues. J gave up 10 bases and V 0 bases, and 5 bases lay outside the gene matches. Germline V gives CDR1 GEAIGNYY, CDR2 EKD. CDR3 loop: CACDTVGESTRQMFF. The DNA of the CDR3 is TGTGCCTGTGACACCGTGGGGGAAAGTACCCGACAGATGTTTTTC.

Details on this clone: A much larger clone lies a single base off, so this may be a read error. The sample holds other DNA sequences that translate to the same CDR3. The genes are TRDV2 and TRDJ1; the match to TRDD3 covers 8 bases. In germline, CDR1 is GEAIGNYY, CDR2 EKD. This CDR3 has 18 amino acids. The CDR3 loop is CACDPLLGAPPYTDKLIF. CDR3 sequence (DNA): TGTGCCTGTGACCCCCTACTGGGGGCGCCCCCTTACACAGATAAACTCATCTTT.

In regard to this clone: This specimen includes other DNA sequences encoding the same CDR3. The J gene was recorded as TRDJ1; no V gene was called. CDR3 size: 14 residues. CDR3 nucleotides: TGTGCCTCCCCCTTGGGCCCCGGGCCCCAAAAACTCATCTTT. This encodes CASPLGPGPQKLIF.

Remarks on this clone: It differs at one base from a far larger clone, so likely a read error. Other DNA sequences in the same sample also yield this CDR3. The rearrangement links TRDV2 to TRDJ1; D is undetermined. Trimming removed 1 base from V and 0 bases from J, with 14 bases in between. Germline loops: CDR1 GEAIGNYY, CDR2 EKD. The CDR3 length is 16 residues. The CDR3 sequence: CACDTVGRENTDKLIF. As DNA, the CDR3 is TGTGCCTGTGACACGGTTGGGAGGGAGAACACCGATAAACTCATCTTT.